Below are 11 T cell receptor beta chains sequenced from a single sample in a study of T cells in Graves' hyperthyroidism and ophthalmopathy. RNA transcripts were the template for amplifying TCR beta CDR3 regions. In the first-round RT-PCR of the TCR CDR3, the HTBI primer set was used. TCRdb re-called the multiplex PCR reads with MiXCR, one entry per CDR3 protein. The sample yields around 290,000 distinct CDR3 sequences, roughly 15% seen once. Sequencing used blood. These receptors were taken from a woman aged 25 to 39 with Graves' hyperthyroidism that later progressed to Graves' ophthalmopathy.

As regards this clonotype: Since a much larger clone is just one base distant, this may be a read error. Since the CDR3 does not end with the conserved phenylalanine or tryptophan, this likely comes from a read error. The chain employs TRBV28 and TRBJ2-1; TRBD2 aligns across 10 bases. Germline-derived CDR1 and CDR2 are MDHEN and SYDVKM. CDR3 length: 15 residues. V dropped 6 bases and J dropped 4; count of bases not matched to a gene: 6. The CDR3 region has the DNA TGTGCCAGCAGGGAGCGGGAGGGGGAGTACAATGAGCAGTTCCTC. Its translation: CASREREGEYNEQFL.

J is TRBJ1-5 and V is TRBV12-3 or TRBV12-4; D unclear. CDR3 size: 14 residues. Trimming took off 5 bases at V and 2 bases at J, with 10 bases between the two ends. CDR3: CASSKTSGNQPQHF. CDR3 bases: TGTGCCAGCAGTAAAACCTCAGGCAATCAGCCCCAGCATTTT.

This clonotype was seen a few times. The chain links TRBV5-1 to TRBJ1-1, with 7 bases aligning to TRBD1. Trimming at V came to 3 bases and at J to 3 bases, leaving 11 bases not matched to a gene. The length of the CDR3 is 16 residues. Per the germline V gene, CDR1 is SGHRS and CDR2 is YFSETQ. CDR3 residues: CASSSRQGRGHTEAFF. CDR3 nucleotides: TGCGCCAGCAGCTCCCGACAGGGCAGAGGTCACACTGAAGCTTTCTTT.

This clonotype was detected many times. V gene TRBV9 combines with J gene TRBJ1-2; unclear D gene. V was trimmed by 0 bases and J by 0 bases, leaving 12 bases between them. CDR3 size: 16 residues. Germline assignment: CDR1 SGDLS and CDR2 YYNGEE. CDR3 bases: TGTGCCAGCAGCGTAGGAGAGTGGGCCGCTAACTATGGCTACACCTTC. Translation gives CASSVGEWAANYGYTF.

This clonotype has a count of ten or more. This CDR3 is CASSQDVGETQYF. Here the CDR3 DNA reads TGTGCCAGCAGCCAAGACGTAGGAGAGACCCAGTACTTC. The rearrangement joins TRBV4-2 to TRBJ2-5; D remains unclear. The germline gives CDR1 LGHNA, CDR2 YNFKEQ. The CDR3 totals 13 residues. Trimming removed 0 bases at V and 4 bases at J, with 6 bases between.

In this sample, this clonotype turned up many times. The rearrangement joins TRBV11-2 to TRBJ2-7; maybe TRBD2 (6 bases). This CDR3 is built from 14 residues. Trimming left V 3 bases short and J 6 bases short, with 15 bases between. Germline CDR1 and CDR2: SGHAT and FQNNGV. In DNA, the CDR3 is TGTGCCAGCAGCTTTGTCGGGAGTCGAGGCGAGCAGTACTTC. This encodes CASSFVGSRGEQYF. Using reference TRBV11-2 and TRBJ2-7 for the parts outside the CDR3, the full variable domain is EAGVAQSPRYKIIEKRQSVAFWCNPISGHATLYWYQQILGQGPKLLIQFQNNGVVDDSQLPKDRFSAERLKGVDSTLKIQPAKLEDSAVYLCASSFVGSRGEQYFGPGTRLTVT.

This clonotype has ten or more counts. The V gene is TRBV27, the J gene TRBJ2-7, with TRBD2 matching 14 bases. V lost 0 bases, J lost 3 bases, and 1 base stayed unmatched. Germline CDR1 and CDR2: MNHEY and SMNVEV (reference sequence). The CDR3 sequence is 16 residues long. The CDR3 DNA is TGTGCCAGCAGTTTATCGGGGACTAGCGGGGGCTACGAGCAGTACTTC. It encodes CASSLSGTSGGYEQYF.

This clonotype has ten or more counts. CDR3 in DNA: TGTGCCAGCAGTTTACAGGGTGCCATTGACGAGCAGTACTTC. This codes for CASSLQGAIDEQYF. J is TRBJ2-7 and V is TRBV27; D is possibly TRBD1 (5 bases). CDR3 length: 14 amino acids. Germline V gene sequence: CDR1 MNHEY, CDR2 SMNVEV (reference sequence). V was pared by 2 bases and J by 5 bases, with 13 bases between.

This chain links TRBV6-5 with TRBJ2-1; D might be TRBD1 or TRBD2, each matching 5 bases. Germline V CDR1 and CDR2: MNHEY, SVGAGI. The CDR3 has 12 amino acids. V dropped 2 bases and J dropped 8 bases, with 7 bases sitting between them. CDR3 in amino acids: CASSYRGDEQFF. CDR3 coding DNA: TGTGCCAGCAGTTACAGGGGAGATGAGCAGTTCTTC.

This clonotype was seen many times. CDR3 amino acids: CASSAPGTGAGELFF. CDR3 DNA sequence: TGTGCCAGCAGTGCGCCCGGGACAGGGGCCGGGGAGCTGTTTTTT. This sequence joins TRBV28 and TRBJ2-2, with 10 positions matching TRBD1. The CDR3 totals 15 residues. Germline V lookup: CDR1 MDHEN, CDR2 SYDVKM. Germline trimming cut 5 bases from V and 6 bases from J; bases unmatched to any gene: 6.

This clonotype showed up many times. The rearrangement uses TRBV18 and TRBJ2-1, with D unresolved. The germline V and J ends were trimmed by 6 bases and 6 bases, with 15 bases remaining between them. The CDR3 is 14 amino acids. Germline V gives CDR1 KGHSH, CDR2 LQKENI. The CDR3 sequence is CASSPLTEANEQFF. The CDR3 DNA reads TGTGCCAGCTCGCCCCTCACTGAGGCCAATGAGCAGTTCTTC.